This T cell receptor beta chain originates from a study of PD-1 blockade in classical Hodgkin lymphoma. Using immunoSEQ multiplex PCR, the repertoire was profiled, and TCRdb retains in-frame clones only, with some absent. The table includes around 20,000 clones, more than 80% detected once. All patients relapsed after autologous stem cell transplantation, and brentuximab vedotin exposure varied. Deletions cut 6 bases from V and 6 bases from J, with 8 bases between. CDR1 is SNHLY and CDR2 is FYNNEI in the germline V gene. The CDR3 sequence is 11 residues long. Material: peripheral blood mononuclear cells (PBMCs), obtained before the second cycle of nivolumab. This clonotype was sampled from a human donor with classical Hodgkin lymphoma. The genes are TRBV2 and TRBJ1-1; tentatively, D is TRBD1 (5 bases). Here the CDR3 reads CASRRDPEAFF. The CDR3 DNA follows: TGTGCCAGCAGGAGGGACCCTGAAGCTTTCTTT.